This entry concerns a single TCR beta chain. Its cognate antigen is unknown. With random hexamers, reverse transcription was performed on about 0.45 to 1 ug of RNA. Amplification of TCR beta CDR3 spanned 54 Vbeta and 13 Jbeta via immunoSEQ multiplex PCR. MiXCR was run by TCRdb on the immunoSEQ multiplex PCR reads, yielding one entry per CDR3 protein. The data contain a few hundred thousand distinct CDR3 sequences, approximately 95% of them seen just once; the ten biggest clones take up around 0.076%. Trimming stripped 2 bases from V and 12 bases from J, with 15 bases between. Germline values: CDR1 SGDLS, CDR2 YYNGEE. The CDR3 consists of 13 residues. The sample is drawn from a study of CD8 T cells in Susac syndrome. Study-level findings and limits: The relatively small number of individuals in the TCR sequencing and HLA analysis was acknowledged by the study.

Sequenced input: CD4+ T cells from PBMCs. This chain uses TRBV9 with TRBJ2-1; perhaps TRBD2 as D (6 bases). This TCR derives from a human donor with multiple sclerosis. In DNA form, the CDR3 reads TGTGCCAGCAGCGTCGTAGGTAGCGGCATGCAGTTCTTC. Amino acids: CASSVVGSGMQFF.